The present TCR beta chain was sequenced within a study of kidney transplant recipient with SARS-CoV-2 infection (dated by TCRdb to the early 2020s). This clonotype has ten or more counts. It lacks a known antigen. No much larger clone is present one base from it, and per-base qualities are unavailable. What this sample's time point label stands for: pre-pandemic baseline sample and day 111 after first positive SARS-CoV-2 test. From a lookup of the germline V gene (reference sequence), CDR1 and CDR2 are MNHNY and SVGAGI. From cysteine to phenylalanine, the CDR3 is 17 amino acids long. CDR3 DNA is the only sequence kept; it has 51 bases, read in frame from the first base. V and J lose 5 bases and 4 bases, and a span of 23 bases separates them. Sequencing was carried out with an Illumina MiSeq. Profiling of the peripheral T cell repertoire targeted human TCRbeta genes. In the paper's pipeline: Beta-binomial modelling was applied to test for differential clonotype abundance so that variability over time was accounted for. Clonotypes that had expanded were screened against the ImmuneCODE reference database of SARS-CoV-2-associated TCRs and mapped onto regions of the viral genome. Additional repertoire analyses examined TRBV gene usage, CDR3 length, CDR3 amino acid overlap between time points, distributions of clonotype abundance, and Jaccard similarity. The public reads were run again by TCRdb, first through fastp at Q25 and then through MiXCR, and only productive beta chains were kept. Each record represents a unique CDR3 protein, reported with the most common genes and DNA among its rows. These V and J calls are TCRdb output, not the study's own analysis. The sample has roughly 250,000 distinct CDR3 sequences on record, around 26% of them singletons. The ten most abundant clones make up 7% to 8% of the sample.

The source of this sequence is a male patient aged 30 to 39 who had COVID-19 and was a kidney transplant recipient. Following a transplant, a fraction of the T cells may be traceable to the graft donor. The sample consisted of a blood sample, taken at baseline and on roughly day 110 from a kidney transplant recipient. Recombination joined TRBV6-6 with TRBJ1-2, with the D gene not clear enough to name. The bases are TGTGCCAGCAGTAATAACGGAGGTGGGAGAAAGACCTATGGCTACACCTTC. It specifies CASSNNGGGRKTYGYTF.